Here is one T cell receptor (beta chain) with its context. Its target is not known. Trimming removed 6 bases at V and 0 bases at J, with 12 bases between. Germline CDR1 and CDR2: SGHTA and FQGNSA. The CDR3 is made up of 15 amino acids. Generated by immunoSEQ multiplex PCR, the TCRdb table keeps only in-frame clones and is missing some. The sample lists about 2.5 million clones, 85% to 95% occurring once. The entry originates in a study of shared clonotypes between healthy human individuals. Study outcomes and limitations: In having few donors, the study represented limited genetic and exposure-history diversity. Clonotypes which were not shared had lower generation probabilities than clonotypes that all four donors shared.

Input material: naive CD4+ T cells from PBMCs. Regarding subset: CD45RA+ positively selected. V gene TRBV7-2 combines with J gene TRBJ2-1, with D maybe TRBD2 (5 bases). The receptor's source is a man between 18 and 35 years old in good health. Some clones in this sample may be carry-over from other donors' samples. CDR3 protein: CASSPGLHSYNEQFF. Here the CDR3 DNA reads TGTGCCAGCAGTCCCGGACTTCACTCCTACAATGAGCAGTTCTTC. Using reference TRBV7-2 and TRBJ2-1 for the parts outside the CDR3, the full variable domain is GAGVSQSPSNKVTEKGKDVELRCDPISGHTALYWYRQSLGQGLEFLIYFQGNSAPDKSGLPSDRFSAERTGGSVSTLTIQRTQQEDSAVYLCASSPGLHSYNEQFFGPGTRLTVL.